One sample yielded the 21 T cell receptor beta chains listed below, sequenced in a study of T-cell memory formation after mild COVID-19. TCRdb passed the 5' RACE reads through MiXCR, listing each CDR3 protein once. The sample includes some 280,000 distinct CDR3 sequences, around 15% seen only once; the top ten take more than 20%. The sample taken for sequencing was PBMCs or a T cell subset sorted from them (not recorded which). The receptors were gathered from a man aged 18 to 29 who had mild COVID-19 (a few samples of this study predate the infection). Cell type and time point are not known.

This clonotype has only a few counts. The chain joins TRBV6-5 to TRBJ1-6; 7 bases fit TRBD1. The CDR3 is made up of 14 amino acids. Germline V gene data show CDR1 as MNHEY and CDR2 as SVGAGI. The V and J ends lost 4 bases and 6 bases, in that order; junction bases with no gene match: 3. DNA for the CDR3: TGTGCCAGCAGTTGGACAGGATTTAATTCACCCCTCCACTTT. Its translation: CASSWTGFNSPLHF.

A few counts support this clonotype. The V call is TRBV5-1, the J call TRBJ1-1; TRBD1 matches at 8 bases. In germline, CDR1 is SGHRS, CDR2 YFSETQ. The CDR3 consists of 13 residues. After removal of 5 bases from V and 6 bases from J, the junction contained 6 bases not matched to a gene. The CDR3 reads CASRYQGASEAFF. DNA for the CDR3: TGCGCCAGCAGATATCAGGGGGCCTCTGAAGCTTTCTTT.

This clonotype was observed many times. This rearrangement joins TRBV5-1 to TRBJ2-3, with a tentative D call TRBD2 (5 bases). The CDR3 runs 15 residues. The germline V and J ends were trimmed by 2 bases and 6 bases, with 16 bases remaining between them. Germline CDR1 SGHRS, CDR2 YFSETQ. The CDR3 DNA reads TGCGCCAGCAGCTTTGAGGGAAGAAGGGTTGATACGCAGTATTTT. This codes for CASSFEGRRVDTQYF. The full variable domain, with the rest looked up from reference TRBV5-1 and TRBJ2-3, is KAGVTQTPRYLIKTRGQQVTLSCSPISGHRSVSWYQQTPGQGLQFLFEYFSETQRNKGNFPGRFSGRQFSNSRSEMNVSTLELGDSALYLCASSFEGRRVDTQYFGPGTRLTVL.

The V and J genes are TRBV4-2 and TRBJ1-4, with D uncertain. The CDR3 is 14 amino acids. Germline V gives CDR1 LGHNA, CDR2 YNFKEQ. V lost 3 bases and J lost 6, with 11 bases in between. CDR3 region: CASSQVTQDEKLFF. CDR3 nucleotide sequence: TGTGCCAGCAGCCAGGTCACGCAAGATGAAAAACTGTTTTTT.

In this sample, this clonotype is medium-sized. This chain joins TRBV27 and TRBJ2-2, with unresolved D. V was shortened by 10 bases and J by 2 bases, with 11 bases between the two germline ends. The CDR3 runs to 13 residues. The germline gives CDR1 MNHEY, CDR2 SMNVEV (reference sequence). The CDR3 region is CATGSANTGELFF. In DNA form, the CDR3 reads TGTGCCACTGGGTCGGCCAACACCGGGGAGCTGTTTTTT.

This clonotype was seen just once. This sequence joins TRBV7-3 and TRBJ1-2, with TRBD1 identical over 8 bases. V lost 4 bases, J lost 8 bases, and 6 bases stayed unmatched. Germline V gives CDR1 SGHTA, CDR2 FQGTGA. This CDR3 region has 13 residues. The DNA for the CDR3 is TGTGCCAGCAGCTCCCCCGGGACAGGCGGCTACACCTTC. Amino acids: CASSSPGTGGYTF.

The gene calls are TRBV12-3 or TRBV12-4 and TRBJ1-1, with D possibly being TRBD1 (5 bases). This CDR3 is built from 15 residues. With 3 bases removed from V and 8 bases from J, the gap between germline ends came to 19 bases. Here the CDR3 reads CASSFYRDSDLEAFF. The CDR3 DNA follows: TGTGCCAGCAGTTTTTACCGGGACTCGGATTTAGAAGCTTTCTTT.

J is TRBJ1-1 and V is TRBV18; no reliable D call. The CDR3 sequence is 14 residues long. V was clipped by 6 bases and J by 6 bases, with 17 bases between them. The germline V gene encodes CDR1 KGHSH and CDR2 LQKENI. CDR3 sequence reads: CASSYSKTYPEAFF. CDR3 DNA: TGTGCCAGCTCCTATTCTAAGACGTATCCTGAAGCTTTCTTT.

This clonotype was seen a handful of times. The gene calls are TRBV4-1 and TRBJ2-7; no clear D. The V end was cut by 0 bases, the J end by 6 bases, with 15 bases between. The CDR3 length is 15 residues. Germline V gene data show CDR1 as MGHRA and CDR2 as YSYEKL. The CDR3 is CASSQDLGSPSEQYF. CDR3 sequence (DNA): TGCGCCAGCAGCCAAGATCTGGGCAGCCCATCCGAGCAGTACTTC.

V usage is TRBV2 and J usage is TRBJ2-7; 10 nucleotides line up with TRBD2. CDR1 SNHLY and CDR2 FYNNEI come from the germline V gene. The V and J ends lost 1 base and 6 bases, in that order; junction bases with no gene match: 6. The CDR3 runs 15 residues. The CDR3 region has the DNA TGTGCCAGCAGTGAAGACCCAGCGGGGGGGCGCGAGCAGTACTTC. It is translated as CASSEDPAGGREQYF.

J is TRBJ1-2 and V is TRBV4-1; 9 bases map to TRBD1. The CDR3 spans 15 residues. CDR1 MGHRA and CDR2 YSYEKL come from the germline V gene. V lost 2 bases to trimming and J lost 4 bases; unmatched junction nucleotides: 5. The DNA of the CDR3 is TGCGCCAGCAGCCAACTGACAGGGGGTAGCTATGGCTACACCTTC. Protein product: CASSQLTGGSYGYTF.

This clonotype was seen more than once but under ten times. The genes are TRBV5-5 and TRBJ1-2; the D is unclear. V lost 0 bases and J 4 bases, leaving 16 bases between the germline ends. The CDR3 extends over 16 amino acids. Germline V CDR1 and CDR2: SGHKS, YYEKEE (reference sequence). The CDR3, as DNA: TGTGCCAGCAGCTTGGGACTTTACACCGCGGCCTATGGCTACACCTTC. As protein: CASSLGLYTAAYGYTF. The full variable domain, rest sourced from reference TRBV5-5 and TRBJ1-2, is DAGVTQSPTHLIKTRGQQVTLRCSPISGHKSVSWYQQVLGQGPQFIFQYYEKEERGRGNFPDRFSARQFPNYSSELNVNALLLGDSALYLCASSLGLYTAAYGYTFGSGTRLTVV.

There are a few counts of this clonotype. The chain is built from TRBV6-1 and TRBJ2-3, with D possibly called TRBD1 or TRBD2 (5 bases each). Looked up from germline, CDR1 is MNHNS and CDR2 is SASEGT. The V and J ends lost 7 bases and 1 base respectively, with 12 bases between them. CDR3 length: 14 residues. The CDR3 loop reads CASNRDGRTDTQYF. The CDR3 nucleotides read TGTGCCAGCAATCGGGACGGTCGCACAGATACGCAGTATTTT.

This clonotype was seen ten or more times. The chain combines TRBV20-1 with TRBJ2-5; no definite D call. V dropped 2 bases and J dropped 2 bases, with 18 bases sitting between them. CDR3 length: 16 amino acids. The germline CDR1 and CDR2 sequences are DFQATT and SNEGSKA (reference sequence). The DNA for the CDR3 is TGCAGTGCTAGACCTACACGGTTTACAAGTCAAGAGACCCAGTACTTC. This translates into CSARPTRFTSQETQYF.

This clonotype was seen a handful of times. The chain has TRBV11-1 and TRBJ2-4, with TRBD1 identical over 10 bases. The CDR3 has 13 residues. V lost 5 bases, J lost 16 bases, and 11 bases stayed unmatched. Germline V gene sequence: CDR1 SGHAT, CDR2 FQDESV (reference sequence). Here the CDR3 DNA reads TGTGCCAGCAGCGATATGACCGGGACAGGGGCATACTTC. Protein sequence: CASSDMTGTGAYF.

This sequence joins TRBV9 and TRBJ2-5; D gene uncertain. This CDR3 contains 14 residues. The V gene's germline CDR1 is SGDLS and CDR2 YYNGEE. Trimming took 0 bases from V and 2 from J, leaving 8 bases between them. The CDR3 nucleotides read TGTGCCAGCAGCGTAGTCCCAGGACAAGAGACCCAGTACTTC. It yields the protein CASSVVPGQETQYF.

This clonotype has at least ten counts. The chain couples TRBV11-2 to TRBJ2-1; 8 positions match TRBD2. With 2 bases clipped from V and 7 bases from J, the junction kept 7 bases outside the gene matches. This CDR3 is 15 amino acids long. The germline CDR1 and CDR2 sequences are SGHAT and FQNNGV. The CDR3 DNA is TGTGCCAGCAGCTTAACCAGCGGGGGAATTAATGAGCAGTTCTTC. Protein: CASSLTSGGINEQFF.

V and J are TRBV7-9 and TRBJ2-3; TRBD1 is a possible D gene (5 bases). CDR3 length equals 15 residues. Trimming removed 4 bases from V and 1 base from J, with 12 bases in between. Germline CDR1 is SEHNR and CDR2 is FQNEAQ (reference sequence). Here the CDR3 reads CASSSRGGGTDTQYF. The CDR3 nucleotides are TGTGCCAGCAGCTCTAGGGGTGGTGGCACAGATACGCAGTATTTT.

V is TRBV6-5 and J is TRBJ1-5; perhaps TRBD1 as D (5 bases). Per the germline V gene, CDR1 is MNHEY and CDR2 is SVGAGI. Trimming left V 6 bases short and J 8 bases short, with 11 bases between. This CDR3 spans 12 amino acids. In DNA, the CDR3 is TGTGCCAGCAGCCCGGGGGGAGAGCCCCAGCATTTT. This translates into CASSPGGEPQHF.

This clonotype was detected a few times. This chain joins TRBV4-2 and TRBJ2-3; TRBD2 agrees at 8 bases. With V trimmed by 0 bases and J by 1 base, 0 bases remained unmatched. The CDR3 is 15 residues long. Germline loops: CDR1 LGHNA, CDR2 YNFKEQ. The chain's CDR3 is CASSQEAGGTDTQYF. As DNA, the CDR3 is TGTGCCAGCAGCCAAGAAGCGGGGGGCACAGATACGCAGTATTTT.

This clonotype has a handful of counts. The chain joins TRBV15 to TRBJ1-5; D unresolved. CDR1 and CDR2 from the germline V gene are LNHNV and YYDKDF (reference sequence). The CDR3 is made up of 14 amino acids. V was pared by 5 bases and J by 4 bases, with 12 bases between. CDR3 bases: TGTGCCACCAGCCCTCAGTGGGATAATCAGCCCCAGCATTTT. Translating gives CATSPQWDNQPQHF.